This is a list of T cell receptor beta chains from one sample in a study of radiation and T cells in renal cell carcinoma. Data came from immunoSEQ multiplex PCR; TCRdb stores just in-frame clones and leaves some out. The profile shows 7,500 to 10,000 clones, approximately 68% of them singletons. The starting material was tumor tissue, obtained from a patient whose treatment was nephrectomy without radiotherapy. The receptors come from a man aged 60 to 69 with renal cell carcinoma. The CDR3 runs from the conserved cysteine through the conserved F or W. Fields, in order: J gene, V gene, D gene, clone size, CDR3 protein, CDR3 DNA. A D gene is named only where the DNA matches it firmly. Size values are once, few and many counts, or a class for expanded clones, and some rows have none.

>TRBJ1-1|TRBV30|-|-
CAWSTSGNTEAFF
TGTGCCTGGAGTACCTCGGGGAACACTGAAGCTTTCTTT
>TRBJ2-2|TRBV6-6|TRBD2|-
CAGGDRNTGELFF
TGTGCCGGGGGGGATCGGAACACCGGGGAGCTGTTTTTT
>TRBJ1-5|TRBV19|-|-
CASSRGNSNQPQHF
TGTGCCAGTAGTAGGGGAAATAGCAATCAGCCCCAGCATTTT
>TRBJ2-3|TRBV7-7|-|-
CASSLAYSSTDTQYF
TGTGCTAGCAGCTTAGCCTACTCTAGCACAGATACGCAGTATTTT
>TRBJ1-4|TRBV28|-|-
CASSPYSGTANEKLFF
TGTGCCAGCAGTCCCTACTCCGGGACGGCTAATGAAAAACTGTTTTTT
>TRBJ2-7|TRBV6-5|-|-
CASSRTGPSYEQYF
TGTGCCAGCAGTAGGACGGGACCCTCCTACGAGCAGTACTTC
>TRBJ1-1|TRBV27|TRBD1|-
CASTKTGLNTEAFF
TGTGCCAGCACCAAGACAGGGTTGAACACTGAAGCTTTCTTT
>TRBJ2-1|TRBV9|-|-
CASSVVGAGRSYNEQFF
TGTGCCAGCAGCGTAGTAGGGGCTGGACGGTCCTACAATGAGCAGTTCTTC
>TRBJ2-7|TRBV7-2|TRBD2|-
CASSLELAGRGEQYF
TGTGCCAGCAGCTTAGAGTTAGCGGGAAGGGGGGAGCAGTACTTC
>TRBJ2-7|TRBV2|-|-
CASRESGEQYF
TGTGCCAGCAGAGAATCGGGGGAGCAGTACTTC
>TRBJ1-4|TRBV4-2|-|-
CASSQDGRIATNEKLFF
TGTGCCAGCAGCCAAGACGGCAGGATTGCAACTAATGAAAAACTGTTTTTT
>TRBJ2-7|TRBV4-3|-|-
CASSQEGPGGAYEQYF
TGCGCCAGCAGCCAGGAGGGGCCGGGTGGGGCCTACGAGCAGTACTTC
>TRBJ2-2|TRBV15|TRBD2|-
CATSREAAGAGELFF
TGTGCCACCAGCAGAGAGGCAGCGGGGGCCGGGGAGCTGTTTTTT
>TRBJ1-5|TRBV5-1|-|-
CASSVGSGAGQPQHF
TGCGCCAGCAGCGTGGGGTCAGGAGCGGGTCAGCCCCAGCATTTT
>TRBJ2-1|TRBV25-1|-|medium-sized
CASSSSPNEQFF
TGTGCCAGCAGTTCCAGCCCCAATGAGCAGTTCTTC
>TRBJ2-7|TRBV7-2|-|-
CASSSLTTSLSYEQYF
TGTGCCAGCAGTTCCCTGACTACTTCCTTGTCCTACGAGCAGTACTTC
>TRBJ1-2|TRBV4-1|-|-
CASSQDPGTTNYGYTF
TGCGCCAGCAGCCAAGATCCGGGGACCACTAACTATGGCTACACCTTC
>TRBJ2-7|TRBV7-9|TRBD2|-
CASGSSGIPYEQYF
TGTGCCAGCGGAAGTAGCGGGATTCCCTACGAGCAGTACTTC
>TRBJ2-1|TRBV7-2|TRBD2|-
CASSLGGSGRARFF
TGTGCCAGCAGCTTAGGGGGTAGCGGGAGGGCCCGGTTCTTC
>TRBJ1-2|TRBV30|-|-
CAWSNLGGYTF
TGTGCCTGGAGTAATCTTGGGGGCTACACCTTC
>TRBJ1-4|TRBV28|-|-
CASSLSGPLGEKLFF
TGTGCCAGCAGTTTAAGCGGCCCCCTGGGTGAAAAACTGTTTTTT
>TRBJ1-6|TRBV25-1|-|-
CASSEKSRRGSSPLHF
TGTGCCAGCAGTGAAAAGAGTAGAAGGGGGAGTTCACCCCTCCACTTT
>TRBJ2-1|TRBV5-1|-|-
CASCDGRNEQFF
TGCGCCAGCTGTGACGGGAGAAATGAGCAGTTCTTC
>TRBJ2-7|TRBV19|TRBD1|-
CASRPDRGSYEQYF
TGTGCCAGTAGACCCGACAGGGGCTCCTACGAGCAGTACTTC
>TRBJ2-2|TRBV7-9|-|-
CASSLDLYTGELFF
TGTGCCAGCAGCTTAGACCTATACACCGGGGAGCTGTTTTTT
>TRBJ2-7|TRBV30|TRBD1|-
CAWSVRTGYDEQYF
TGTGCCTGGAGTGTAAGGACAGGGTACGACGAGCAGTACTTC
>TRBJ1-1|TRBV7-3|-|medium-sized
CASSLGSRGEAFF
TGTGCCAGCAGCTTAGGATCGCGGGGGGAAGCTTTCTTT
>TRBJ1-1|TRBV7-2|-|medium-sized
CASGGGRGTEAFF
TGTGCCAGCGGGGGAGGGAGAGGGACTGAAGCTTTCTTT
>TRBJ1-5|TRBV19|-|-
CASSRGTASNQPQHF
TGTGCCAGTAGTAGGGGAACAGCTAGCAATCAGCCCCAGCATTTT
>TRBJ2-5|TRBV5-4|TRBD1|-
CASSFGGTGGKNGQYF
TGTGCCAGCAGCTTTGGCGGAACAGGGGGTAAAAATGGGCAGTACTTC
>TRBJ1-2|TRBV7-2|TRBD1|few
CASSLRGGTGIHGYTF
TGTGCCAGCAGCCTCCGCGGGGGGACAGGGATCCATGGCTACACCTTC
>TRBJ2-1|TRBV20-1|-|few
CSARGGPGRFF
TGCAGTGCTAGAGGGGGCCCCGGGCGGTTCTTC
>TRBJ2-3|TRBV19|-|-
CASSRGGLDTQYF
TGTGCCAGTAGTAGGGGTGGCTTGGATACGCAGTATTTT
>TRBJ2-7|TRBV11-2|-|few
CASSSSYEQYF
TGTGCCAGCAGCAGCTCCTACGAGCAGTACTTC
>TRBJ2-1|TRBV19|TRBD2|-
CASSIASGGSNEQFF
TGTGCCAGTAGTATAGCTAGCGGGGGGTCCAATGAGCAGTTCTTC
>TRBJ2-1|TRBV7-2|TRBD2|-
CASSFFPASSGRAYNEQFF
TGTGCCAGCAGCTTTTTCCCTGCTTCTAGCGGGAGGGCCTACAATGAGCAGTTCTTC
>TRBJ2-5|TRBV4-1|-|few
CASSQSGEETQYF
TGCGCCAGCAGCCAGTCGGGGGAAGAGACCCAGTACTTC
>TRBJ2-1|TRBV4-2|-|-
CASSQDQGAGAKVNEQFF
TGTGCCAGCAGCCAAGACCAGGGGGCGGGGGCGAAGGTCAATGAGCAGTTCTTC
>TRBJ1-2|TRBV5-1|-|few
CASRTDNNYGYTF
TGCGCCAGCAGAACAGACAACAACTATGGCTACACCTTC
>TRBJ2-7|TRBV6-5|TRBD1|-
CASSLTPGQGVYEQYF
TGTGCCAGCAGTTTAACGCCGGGACAGGGAGTCTACGAGCAGTACTTC
>TRBJ1-2|TRBV10-3|TRBD1|-
CAIRGDSDYGYTF
TGTGCCATCAGGGGGGACAGTGACTATGGCTACACCTTC
>TRBJ2-5|TRBV7-2|-|-
CASSLQLQGNAETQYF
TGTGCCAGCAGCTTGCAACTACAGGGTAACGCGGAGACCCAGTACTTC
>TRBJ1-1|TRBV18|TRBD1|once
CASSPSTGLNTEAFF
TGTGCCAGCTCACCTTCGACAGGGCTGAACACTGAAGCTTTCTTT
>TRBJ1-2|TRBV10-3|-|-
CAISESNNYGYTF
TGTGCCATCAGTGAGTCAAATAACTATGGCTACACCTTC
>TRBJ2-5|TRBV5-6|TRBD1|-
CASSSGTGRTETQYF
TGTGCCAGCAGCTCCGGGACAGGGAGGACGGAGACCCAGTACTTC
>TRBJ1-5|TRBV6-1|-|-
CASNGEGNQPQHF
TGTGCCAGCAACGGCGAGGGCAATCAGCCCCAGCATTTT
>TRBJ2-7|TRBV19|TRBD1|-
CASSIPGQGAREQYF
TGTGCCAGTAGTATCCCCGGACAGGGGGCGCGGGAGCAGTACTTC
>TRBJ2-3|TRBV18|TRBD1|-
CASSPPTGGRTDTQYF
TGTGCCAGCTCACCTCCGACAGGGGGCCGGACAGATACGCAGTATTTT
>TRBJ2-7|TRBV5-3|TRBD1|-
CARSSPDRGGYEQYF
TGTGCCAGAAGCTCCCCGGACAGGGGAGGATACGAGCAGTACTTC
>TRBJ2-7|TRBV7-1|-|-
CASSLPPYEQYF
TGTGCCAGCAGCTTACCTCCGTACGAGCAGTACTTC
>TRBJ2-2|TRBV14|TRBD2|large
CASSPPAGGGTGELFF
TGTGCCAGCAGCCCCCCCGCGGGGGGCGGAACCGGGGAGCTGTTTTTT
>TRBJ1-2|TRBV30|-|medium-sized
CAWSVRITGTNGYTF
TGTGCCTGGAGTGTAAGGATAACAGGGACTAATGGCTACACCTTC
>TRBJ1-2|TRBV7-2|TRBD1|few
CASSLVRTGYGYTF
TGTGCCAGCAGCTTAGTCCGGACAGGGTATGGCTACACCTTC
>TRBJ2-5|TRBV4-1|-|-
CASSQAQGQETQYF
TGCGCCAGCAGCCAGGCGCAGGGACAAGAGACCCAGTACTTC
>TRBJ1-2|TRBV9|TRBD1|-
CASSTLPGTGGGGYTF
TGTGCCAGCAGCACCCTACCCGGGACAGGGGGCGGTGGCTACACCTTC
>TRBJ2-5|TRBV7-7|TRBD1|-
CASSLDRGLQETQYF
TGTGCCAGCAGCTTAGACAGGGGGCTACAAGAGACCCAGTACTTC
>TRBJ1-2|TRBV28|-|-
CASSFRAANYGYTF
TGTGCCAGCAGTTTCAGGGCAGCTAACTATGGCTACACCTTC
>TRBJ2-5|TRBV30|-|-
CAWSVLGGVEIGTQYF
TGTGCCTGGAGTGTACTAGGGGGGGTTGAGATTGGGACCCAGTACTTC
>TRBJ2-7|TRBV5-1|-|-
CASSLNFGGNYEQYF
TGCGCCAGCAGCTTAAACTTTGGGGGTAATTACGAGCAGTACTTC